This T cell receptor beta chain was retrieved from a study of T cell changes during pregnancy in multiple sclerosis. TCRdb's copy holds only in-frame clones and misses some; the assay was immunoSEQ multiplex PCR. The sample carries tens of thousands of clones, approximately 93% recorded once. Germline V gene lookup returns CDR1 MNHEY and CDR2 SMNVEV (reference sequence). Trimming stripped 3 bases from V and 8 bases from J, with 13 bases between. The CDR3 is made up of 14 amino acids. The gene calls are TRBV27 and TRBJ1-4; D gene unclear. This clonotype was sampled from a female donor with multiple sclerosis, enrolled in a pregnancy study. This specimen was CD8+ T cells from peripheral blood mononuclear cells, taken in the third trimester of pregnancy. The CDR3, as DNA: TGTGCCAGCAGTTTGTCGGGAGCTGAGGAAAAACTGTTTTTT. Translated, it gives CASSLSGAEEKLFF.